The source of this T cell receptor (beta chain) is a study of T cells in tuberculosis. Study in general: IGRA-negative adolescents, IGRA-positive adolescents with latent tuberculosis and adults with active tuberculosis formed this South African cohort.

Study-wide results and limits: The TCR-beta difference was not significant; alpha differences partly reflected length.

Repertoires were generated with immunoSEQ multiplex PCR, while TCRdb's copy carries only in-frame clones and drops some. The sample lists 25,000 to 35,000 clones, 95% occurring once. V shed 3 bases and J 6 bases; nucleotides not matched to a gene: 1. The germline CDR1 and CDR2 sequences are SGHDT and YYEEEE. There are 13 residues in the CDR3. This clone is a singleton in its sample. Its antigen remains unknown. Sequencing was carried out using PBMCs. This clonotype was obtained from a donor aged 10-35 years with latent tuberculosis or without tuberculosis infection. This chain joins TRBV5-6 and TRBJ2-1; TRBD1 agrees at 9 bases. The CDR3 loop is CASSSTGGNEQFF. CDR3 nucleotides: TGTGCCAGCAGCTCGACAGGGGGCAATGAGCAGTTCTTC.